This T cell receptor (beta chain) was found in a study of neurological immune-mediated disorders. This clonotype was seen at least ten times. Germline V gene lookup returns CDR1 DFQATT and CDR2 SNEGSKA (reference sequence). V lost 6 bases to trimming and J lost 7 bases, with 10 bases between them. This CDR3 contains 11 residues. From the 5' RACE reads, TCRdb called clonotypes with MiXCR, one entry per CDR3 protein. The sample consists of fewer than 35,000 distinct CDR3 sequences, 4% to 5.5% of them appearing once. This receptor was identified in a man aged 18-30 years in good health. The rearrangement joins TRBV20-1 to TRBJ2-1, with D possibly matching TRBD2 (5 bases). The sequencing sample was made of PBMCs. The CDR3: CSAQRSNEQFF. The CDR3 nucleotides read TGCAGTGCGCAGCGGAGTAATGAGCAGTTCTTC.